This is a list of T cell receptor beta chains from one sample in a study of blood T cell repertoires in COVID-19. Sequenced by immunoSEQ multiplex PCR; TCRdb stores in-frame clones only, minus some. The table lists about 220,000 clones, roughly 80% of them singletons. The specimen sequenced was peripheral blood. Receptors originate from a woman aged 70-85 years with acute or convalescent COVID-19. CDR3s include the opening cysteine and the closing phenylalanine or tryptophan. A D gene is named only where the DNA matches it firmly. Rows may omit the clone size; those that give it use once, few, many or a size class.

v_gene: TRBV6-4; abundance: .; j_gene: TRBJ1-1; d_gene: TRBD1; CDR3aa: CASSEDRNTEAFF; CDR3nt: TGTGCCAGCAGTGAGGACAGGAATACTGAAGCTTTCTTT
v_gene: TRBV19; abundance: .; j_gene: TRBJ1-5; d_gene: TRBD1; CDR3aa: CASSMGQGQGFSGNQPQHF; CDR3nt: TGTGCCAGTAGTATGGGCCAGGGACAGGGGTTTTCGGGCAATCAGCCCCAGCATTTT
v_gene: TRBV4-1; abundance: few; j_gene: TRBJ1-3; d_gene: TRBD1; CDR3aa: CASSRTYSTGDGNTIYF; CDR3nt: TGCGCCAGCAGCCGGACGTACTCAACAGGGGACGGAAACACCATATATTTT
v_gene: TRBV4-3; abundance: .; j_gene: TRBJ1-4; d_gene: .; CDR3aa: CASSQDAVGSEKLFF; CDR3nt: TGCGCCAGCAGCCAAGATGCAGTTGGGAGTGAAAAACTGTTTTTT
v_gene: TRBV6-5; abundance: .; j_gene: TRBJ1-5; d_gene: .; CDR3aa: CASVGTLGRNQPQHF; CDR3nt: TGTGCCAGCGTTGGGACATTGGGGCGCAATCAGCCCCAGCATTTT
v_gene: TRBV11-2; abundance: .; j_gene: TRBJ2-7; d_gene: TRBD1; CDR3aa: CASSHLDREGYEQYF; CDR3nt: TGTGCCAGCAGCCATCTGGACAGGGAAGGCTACGAGCAGTACTTC
v_gene: TRBV7-2; abundance: few; j_gene: TRBJ2-7; d_gene: TRBD2; CDR3aa: CASSLDSGGSGEQYF; CDR3nt: TGTGCCAGCAGCTTAGATAGCGGGGGGTCCGGCGAGCAGTACTTC
v_gene: TRBV19; abundance: .; j_gene: TRBJ1-5; d_gene: .; CDR3aa: CASSSTSYSNQPQHF; CDR3nt: TGTGCCAGTAGTTCGACTTCTTATAGCAATCAGCCCCAGCATTTT
v_gene: TRBV7-2; abundance: .; j_gene: TRBJ1-1; d_gene: .; CDR3aa: CASSLGRQGTLNTEAFF; CDR3nt: TGTGCCAGCAGCTTAGGTCGTCAGGGGACCCTGAACACTGAAGCTTTCTTT
v_gene: TRBV24-1; abundance: .; j_gene: TRBJ2-1; d_gene: .; CDR3aa: CATKGSRGGAYNEQFF; CDR3nt: TGTGCCACTAAAGGGAGTCGAGGGGGGGCCTACAATGAGCAGTTCTTC
v_gene: TRBV27; abundance: .; j_gene: TRBJ1-2; d_gene: .; CDR3aa: CASSFLGRGQTYGYTF; CDR3nt: TGTGCCAGCAGTTTCCTTGGCAGGGGACAAACCTATGGCTACACCTTC
v_gene: TRBV5-1; abundance: .; j_gene: TRBJ1-2; d_gene: .; CDR3aa: CASRSGANYGYTF; CDR3nt: TGCGCCAGCAGATCAGGTGCTAACTATGGCTACACCTTC
v_gene: TRBV12-3/TRBV12-4; abundance: .; j_gene: TRBJ1-2; d_gene: .; CDR3aa: CASSLGHGYTF; CDR3nt: TGTGCCAGCAGTTTAGGGCACGGCTACACCTTC
v_gene: TRBV6-5; abundance: .; j_gene: TRBJ1-2; d_gene: .; CDR3aa: CASSYDRPNKNYGYTF; CDR3nt: TGTGCCAGCAGTTACGACAGGCCAAACAAAAACTATGGCTACACCTTC
v_gene: TRBV20-1; abundance: .; j_gene: TRBJ1-2; d_gene: .; CDR3aa: CSASWGDYGYTF; CDR3nt: TGCAGTGCTAGTTGGGGGGACTATGGCTACACCTTC
v_gene: TRBV6-4; abundance: .; j_gene: TRBJ1-4; d_gene: TRBD1; CDR3aa: CASSDSGTGNSNEKLFF; CDR3nt: TGTGCCAGCAGTGACTCGGGGACAGGGAATTCTAATGAAAAACTGTTTTTT
v_gene: TRBV4-2; abundance: once; j_gene: TRBJ2-3; d_gene: TRBD2; CDR3aa: CASSQNGPLAGGLGDTQYF; CDR3nt: TGTGCCAGCAGCCAAAATGGGCCCTTGGCGGGGGGGCTTGGAGATACGCAGTATTTT
v_gene: TRBV5-4; abundance: few; j_gene: TRBJ2-2; d_gene: .; CDR3aa: CASSLQGPTGELFF; CDR3nt: TGTGCCAGCAGCTTACAGGGCCCCACCGGGGAGCTGTTTTTT
v_gene: TRBV30; abundance: .; j_gene: TRBJ2-7; d_gene: TRBD1; CDR3aa: CAWSSQGVLSYEQYF; CDR3nt: TGTGCCTGGAGTTCACAGGGGGTCCTCTCCTACGAGCAGTACTTC
v_gene: TRBV4-1; abundance: .; j_gene: TRBJ1-2; d_gene: .; CDR3aa: CASSQEVTGLHGYTF; CDR3nt: TGCGCCAGCAGCCAAGAGGTAACGGGTCTCCATGGCTACACCTTC
v_gene: TRBV5-1; abundance: .; j_gene: TRBJ1-2; d_gene: .; CDR3aa: CASSLVGARYGYTF; CDR3nt: TGCGCCAGCAGCTTGGTGGGGGCTCGTTATGGCTACACCTTC
v_gene: TRBV4-3; abundance: few; j_gene: TRBJ1-4; d_gene: TRBD1; CDR3aa: CASSQVGTGPEKLFF; CDR3nt: TGCGCCAGCAGCCAAGTAGGGACAGGGCCCGAAAAACTGTTTTTT
v_gene: TRBV7-9; abundance: .; j_gene: TRBJ2-1; d_gene: TRBD2; CDR3aa: CASSKTSGGSDEQFF; CDR3nt: TGTGCCAGCAGCAAAACTAGCGGGGGGTCGGATGAGCAGTTCTTC
v_gene: TRBV15; abundance: .; j_gene: TRBJ1-1; d_gene: .; CDR3aa: CATSRVRAEAFF; CDR3nt: TGTGCCACCAGCAGAGTACGCGCTGAAGCTTTCTTT
v_gene: TRBV10-3; abundance: once; j_gene: TRBJ1-1; d_gene: TRBD1; CDR3aa: CAISDRGQGTEAFF; CDR3nt: TGTGCCATCAGCGACAGGGGGCAGGGGACTGAAGCTTTCTTT
v_gene: TRBV6-2/TRBV6-3; abundance: .; j_gene: TRBJ2-7; d_gene: .; CDR3aa: CASSYPNLGAVSYEQYF; CDR3nt: TGTGCCAGCAGTTACCCCAATTTGGGGGCCGTCTCCTACGAGCAGTACTTC
v_gene: TRBV5-5; abundance: .; j_gene: TRBJ2-5; d_gene: TRBD1; CDR3aa: CASSLGQTGAVETQYF; CDR3nt: TGTGCCAGCAGCTTGGGTCAAACAGGGGCCGTCGAGACCCAGTACTTC
v_gene: TRBV7-2; abundance: .; j_gene: TRBJ2-2; d_gene: TRBD2; CDR3aa: CASSLAGGDTGELFF; CDR3nt: TGTGCCAGCAGCTTAGCGGGGGGGGACACCGGGGAGCTGTTTTTT
v_gene: TRBV10-3; abundance: few; j_gene: TRBJ1-1; d_gene: TRBD1; CDR3aa: CAISEIPLSDRAGTEAFF; CDR3nt: TGTGCCATCAGTGAGATTCCACTCTCGGACAGGGCCGGGACTGAAGCTTTCTTT
v_gene: TRBV4-1; abundance: .; j_gene: TRBJ2-7; d_gene: .; CDR3aa: CASSRQTGTSYEQYF; CDR3nt: TGCGCCAGCAGCCGCCAAACCGGGACTTCCTACGAGCAGTACTTC